The present T cell receptor beta chain was sequenced within a study of blood T cell repertoires in COVID-19. Study at large: Both acute and convalescent COVID-19 samples were obtained from the United States, Italy and Spain.

Germline CDR1 SGHDN, CDR2 FVKESK. V was cut by 0 bases and J by 2 bases, with 11 bases left in between. This CDR3 region has 17 residues. The authors' processing: From reference gene primer amplification, estimates of nucleated cell counts were derived. Sequenced by immunoSEQ multiplex PCR; TCRdb stores in-frame clones only, minus some. V, J and clone size derive from that table, while D and trimming were established from the DNA sequence. Of fewer than 25,000 clones in the sample, about 92% were seen once. The chain couples TRBV14 to TRBJ1-6; D unclear. The receptor was derived from a man between 65 and 79 years old with acute or convalescent COVID-19. Sample: peripheral blood. CDR3 DNA: TGTGCCAGCAGCCAAGATCGTGTGCGCCCCTATAATTCACCCCTCCACTTT. Translation: CASSQDRVRPYNSPLHF.